Below, one T cell receptor (beta chain) is given with its context. Its antigen is still unknown. It has no much larger one-base neighbor in the sample; base qualities were not kept. The data are from a study of T cell responses to AZD1222 COVID-19 vaccine (dated by TCRdb to about 2021). Turning to the overall study: A total of about 250 trial participants underwent TCR sequencing, of whom 207 had received two doses of AZD1222 and approximately 26 had received two doses of the MenACWY control vaccine. Enrollment into the trials was organized by age into subgroups of 18-55, 56-69 and 70-plus years, and those subgroups contained roughly 150, 30 and 60 TCR-sequenced participants, respectively. General conclusions and limits of the study: Participants were mostly white British, with more females than males. The authors suggested clonal diversity may have been underestimated. CD4 TCRs associated with the vaccine covered the entire spike protein, and the dominant responses were in regions 160-218 and 743-854. The 56-69-year group was small, and its depth increase did not reach significance, likely because of low power. After two AZD1222 doses, both the breadth and the depth of spike-specific TCRs were significantly higher than at day 0 and than in MenACWY recipients. Conclusions about previously exposed vaccinees are limited because only five to seven AZD1222 recipients were SARS-CoV-2 seropositive at baseline. No day 14 peak-response samples were available, so repertoires were characterized only after the peak T cell response. Nearly half of unique spike-specific TCRs reportedly recognized epitopes outside regions mutated in the B.1.351 and B.1.1.7 variants.

The CDR3 covers 11 residues, taking in both the cysteine and the phenylalanine. Solely the CDR3 DNA is kept, with 33 bases framed from the first base. Based on the germline V gene (reference sequence), the CDR1 and CDR2 sequences are SEHNR and FQNEAQ. V was cut back by 5 bases and J by 5 bases, leaving a gap of 3 bases between them. The CDR3 regions of human TCRbeta chains were analyzed by immunosequencing. The source study handled its data this way. Repertoire TCRs were matched against a reference library of SARS-CoV-2-specific TCRs generated with the MIRA antigen-specificity platform. Breadth was defined as the fraction of unique TCRs that were SARS-CoV-2-associated. Depth was defined as the fraction of total T cells that were SARS-CoV-2-associated. Using the MIRA data, every spike-specific TCR was mapped to the spike region that the TCR reacted to and assigned to either a CD4 or a CD8 class. Log10-transformed breadth and depth values were compared by one-way ANOVA with Sidak's multiple comparisons tests. TCRdb re-hosts the immuneACCESS table, in-frame sequences only. Its copies lack some clones; in the studies checked, an unresolved V gene accounts for under half of them, and the cause for the rest is not known. From that table come the V and J calls and clone size; the DNA was used to work out D and trimming. The sample profile shows around 150,000 clones; 90% to 95% of them were found once. Under 6% of the sample lies in the top ten.

Taken with the paper, the label for time point translates to: about 28 days (+/-7) after the second vaccine dose. AZD1222 recipients whose second dose came at about 4 weeks and those whose second dose came at about 12 weeks were combined into one group, since spike-specific TCR depth and breadth did not differ between the two schedules. Samples from vaccinated people were obtained from the UK trials COV001 and COV002, which included a single-blind randomized controlled phase 2/3 trial of AZD1222 (ChAdOx1 nCoV-19) in healthy adults. For TCRbeta chain sequencing, PBMC samples were collected from trial participants at day 0 and at day 28 after the second dose.

The sequencing used peripheral blood, collected 28 days after the second AZD1222 dose. The clonotype was recovered from an adult who received the AZD1222 COVID-19 vaccine. The sequence links TRBV7-9 to TRBJ1-4; the D gene cannot be named for sure. The DNA is TGTGCCAGCAGCCCAAATGAAAAACTGTTTTTT. Its translation reads: CASSPNEKLFF.